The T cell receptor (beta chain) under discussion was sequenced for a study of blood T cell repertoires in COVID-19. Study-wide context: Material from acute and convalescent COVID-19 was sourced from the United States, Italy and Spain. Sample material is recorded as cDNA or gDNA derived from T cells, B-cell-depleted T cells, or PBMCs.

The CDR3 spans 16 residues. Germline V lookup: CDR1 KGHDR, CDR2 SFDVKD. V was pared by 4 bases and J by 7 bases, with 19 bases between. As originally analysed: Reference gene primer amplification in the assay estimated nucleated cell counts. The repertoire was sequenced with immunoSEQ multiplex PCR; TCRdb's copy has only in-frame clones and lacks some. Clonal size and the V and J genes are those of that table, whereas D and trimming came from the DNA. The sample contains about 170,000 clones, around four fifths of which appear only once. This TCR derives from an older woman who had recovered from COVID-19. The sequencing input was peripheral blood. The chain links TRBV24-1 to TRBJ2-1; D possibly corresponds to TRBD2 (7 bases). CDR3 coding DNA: TGTGCCACCAGTGAGGGGGGGGCCTCCGGTGGGAATGAGCAGTTCTTC. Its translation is CATSEGGASGGNEQFF.